The sample holds one count of the clone carrying this T cell receptor (beta chain). The target antigen is unknown. This specimen comes from a study of cytomegalovirus exposure and HLA in healthy donors. Generated by immunoSEQ multiplex PCR, the TCRdb table keeps only in-frame clones and is missing some. This table holds some 150,000 clones, around nine tenths found once. Points from the study as a whole: Rare TCR sequences predominated, though certain public TCRs were found in many donors. TCR beta chains numbering more than 150 were designated cytomegalovirus-associated.

Germline CDR1 reads SGHNT; CDR2 reads YYREEE (reference sequence). CDR3 length: 15 amino acids. J gave up 3 bases and V 2 bases, and 2 bases lay outside the gene matches. The sample was PBMCs. The TCR comes from a man aged 18 to 29 in good health and CMV-seropositive. The chain has TRBV5-4 and TRBJ2-7, with 13 bases that match TRBD2. CDR3 loop: CASSFGTSGNYEQYF. The DNA for the CDR3 is TGTGCCAGCAGCTTCGGGACTAGCGGGAACTACGAGCAGTACTTC.